This T cell receptor (beta chain) was captured in a study of identical twins (dated by TCRdb to about 2016). With regard to the full study: To test whether fetal clonotypes persist, the study used deep sequencing on TCR alpha and beta repertoires from monozygotic twins, unrelated adults of various ages, and cord blood. To rule out contamination, the twin experiments were replicated at different times with different library preparation protocols. General conclusions and limits of the study: Out-of-frame TCR alpha sequences shared between twins showed an excess of low generation-probability sequences compared with coincidental sharing between unrelated individuals. Because the same donors could not be followed over many years, the conclusions relied on cross-sectional statistical analysis. Fewer insertions were carried by abundant cord blood beta clonotypes, a similar but weaker trend appeared in young adult naive repertoires, and no such trend appeared in memory repertoires. The excess sharing between twins in beta out-of-frame sequences was weaker because fewer shared sequences reduced the signal-to-noise ratio. In monozygotic twins, recombination models systematically underestimated out-of-frame TCR alpha sharing, but the models matched the sharing seen between unrelated individuals. Zero-insertion analyses could be partly confounded by invariant T cells such as MAIT and iNKT, though diverse VJ usage argued against such confounding for most clonotypes.

Reading the germline V gene gives CDR1 SQVTM and CDR2 ANQGSEA. The CDR3 covers 16 residues, taking in both the cysteine and the phenylalanine. Left in the record is the CDR3 DNA by itself, 48 bases read in frame from the first base. V lost 8 bases and J lost 2 bases, and the count of bases not matched to a germline gene is 12. This clonotype has a handful of counts. It has no known antigen specificity. The record has no base qualities; no much larger clone is one base away. Every donor in the study was a healthy Caucasian. The study also sequenced three unrelated non-twin adults: a male aged 18 to 30, a male aged 50 to 59 and a female aged 50 to 59. Miltenyi CD45RO+ enrichment and human naive T-cell isolation kits were used to isolate memory (CD45RO+) and naive T cells from PBMC. The library relied on 5' RACE. The sequencing machine was an Illumina HiSeq 2000. A universal primer binding site was introduced by template switching, and a unique molecular identifier was present in the final cDNA, enabling accurate counting of TCR cDNA molecules. Specific primers in the conserved constant-segment region were used to synthesize first-strand cDNA for TCR alpha and beta chains. To control for contamination, every cDNA library was double barcoded, receiving both a SMART-Mk sample barcode and Illumina barcodes. TruSeq adapter sequences along with Illumina sample barcodes were introduced in two successive PCR steps. Sequencing of the TCR alpha and beta cDNA libraries was done on the Illumina HiSeq platform using custom primers. On the study's bioinformatics: MiGEC processed the raw reads to extract unique molecular identifiers, while MiXCR was used to determine the CDR3 positions. Recombination models were inferred per individual with the repgenHMM and IGoR tools using an EM algorithm. Shared clonotype analysis was performed with the tcR package in R, normalizing sharing by the product of cloneset sizes. Out-of-frame nonproductive sequences were analyzed to study raw recombination free of thymic and clonal selection effects. TCRdb itself trimmed the public reads at Q25 with fastp, ran MiXCR and retained productive beta chains. Rows matching on CDR3 protein sequence are summarized as one entry with the most common DNA and genes. The V and J calls, along with clone size, are taken from TCRdb and not from the paper's own processing. The sample yields roughly 710,000 distinct CDR3 sequences; 5.5% to 7.5% were counted once. The top ten hold 1.5% to 2% of the sample.

The receptor's source is a man in his late teens or twenties in good health. This receptor chain uses TRBV29-1 and TRBJ2-2; TRBD2 fits 9 bases in the junction. Sequencing was done on a sample of naive T cells sorted from blood. The cell subset or site label for this specimen denotes: cells isolated with a human naive T-cell isolation kit. The base sequence is TGCAGCTCTAGCGGGGCCTCACTGTACAACACCGGGGAGCTGTTTTTT. It is translated as CSSSGASLYNTGELFF.